This T cell receptor (beta chain) was documented in a study of T cell repertoires in cytomegalovirus infection. Whole-study context: Both a matching HLA type and CMV infection were indicated by public TCR beta signatures.

Per germline, CDR1 LNHNV and CDR2 YYDKDF (reference sequence). The V gene lost 5 bases and the J gene lost 4 bases, with 14 bases spanning the gap. CDR3 length: 14 residues. TCRdb recomputed calls from the reads with MiXCR, one row per CDR3 protein. The repertoire holds 640,000 or so distinct CDR3 sequences, with about 33% as singletons. Of note for this clonotype: The target antigen is unknown.

The specimen comprised cultured PBMCs, sampled from culture after CMV antigen stimulation. The chain couples TRBV15 to TRBJ2-5; D not resolved. The sequence was obtained from a human donor in good health (CMV status not recorded). Some clones in this sample may be carry-over from other donors' samples. CDR3 nucleotides: TGTGCCACCAGCCCACCCCGAGGCGGAGAGACCCAGTACTTC. It yields the protein CATSPPRGGETQYF.